This T cell receptor (beta chain) was retrieved from a study of OX40 agonist ivuxolimab in advanced cancers. About the study: Ivuxolimab, an agonistic anti-OX40 (CD134) antibody, was given to patients. Males comprised approximately 84% of the group, whose mean age was 60 years (range about 23 to 80). Earlier anti-PD-1, anti-PD-L1 or anti-CTLA-4 therapy was permitted; 35% to 50% had received some.

CDR1 is LNHDA and CDR2 is SQIVND in the germline V gene (reference sequence). The CDR3 is 14 residues long. The V segment lost 7 bases and the J segment 2 bases; nucleotides outside the gene matches: 6. Study results and limitations: Clones of CD4+ and CD8+ blood T cells grew by week 6 at doses of 0.1 to 3.0 mg/kg.

Assay: immunoSEQ multiplex PCR; the TCRdb copy retains only in-frame clones and omits some. The sample yields around 84,000 clones, approximately 90% seen once. Concerning this clone itself: Its antigen is still unknown.

The material sequenced was CD4+ or CD8+ T cells sorted from blood, taken in a trial of the OX40 agonist ivuxolimab. The rearrangement links TRBV19 to TRBJ2-7, with 9 positions matching TRBD1. This sequence was found in an adult with an advanced solid tumor such as melanoma, head and neck, liver or kidney cancer. The CDR3 coding sequence is TGTGCCAGTACCCCGGGACAGGGAACCTACGAGCAGTACTTC. It yields the protein CASTPGQGTYEQYF.